This T cell receptor beta chain derives from a study of T cells after yellow fever vaccination. Study-level findings and limits: Subsequent to the booster, the majority of primary-vaccination clones reappeared (roughly 97% CD4, around 90% CD8). Contaminating bulk clonotypes could be abundant in FACS-sorted repertoires. Clonotypes appearing in both CD4 and CD8 compartments existed, and their share was small.

This clonotype has only a few counts. What it recognizes is unknown. The CDR3 covers 16 residues. Germline values: CDR1 SGDLS, CDR2 YYNGEE. The V end lost 0 bases, the J end lost 4 bases, and 13 bases lay between the germline ends. MiXCR was run by TCRdb on the 5' RACE reads, yielding one entry per CDR3 protein. The sample lists some 350,000 distinct CDR3 sequences, 9.5% to 13% occurring once. The material was PBMCs, obtained on the day of the first yellow fever vaccination. The V call is TRBV9, the J call TRBJ1-4; TRBD1 might be the D (6 bases). The receptor was isolated from a man aged 18 to 35 who received the YFV17D yellow fever vaccine. CDR3 sequence (DNA): TGTGCCAGCAGCGTAGCTGGTGGACAGTTTAATGAAAAACTGTTTTTT. This sequence encodes CASSVAGGQFNEKLFF.